Shown below are 8 T cell receptor beta chains from a single sample sequenced in a study of T cell responses to AZD1222 COVID-19 vaccine. Assay: immunoSEQ multiplex PCR; the TCRdb copy retains only in-frame clones and omits some. The table has a few hundred thousand clones, 85% to 95% seen once. The specimen was peripheral blood, collected on day 0 of AZD1222 vaccination. The receptors derive from an adult in good health.

This clone is a singleton in its sample. This sequence joins TRBV5-1 and TRBJ2-1; TRBD2 aligns across 12 bases. CDR1 is SGHRS and CDR2 is YFSETQ in the germline V gene. This CDR3 is built from 15 residues. The V segment lost 2 bases and the J segment 7 bases; nucleotides outside the gene matches: 4. CDR3 sequence reads: CASSLETSGRNEQFF. The CDR3 coding sequence is TGCGCCAGCAGCTTAGAAACTAGCGGGAGGAATGAGCAGTTCTTC.

This clone has just one count. V and J are TRBV7-9 and TRBJ2-7, with a weak D call TRBD1 (5 bases). Germline V gene data show CDR1 as SEHNR and CDR2 as FQNEAQ (reference sequence). This CDR3 contains 12 residues. Deletions cut 5 bases from V and 6 bases from J, with 11 bases between. CDR3: CASSTPTAEQYF. DNA of the CDR3: TGTGCCAGCAGCACGCCGACAGCCGAGCAGTACTTC.

This rearrangement joins TRBV7-3 to TRBJ2-7, with D perhaps matching TRBD1 (6 bases). The CDR3 is made up of 15 amino acids. V was trimmed by 1 base and J by 3 bases, leaving 13 bases between them. Looked up from germline, CDR1 is SGHTA and CDR2 is FQGTGA. The CDR3 reads CASSLRPGDIYEQYF. CDR3 sequence (DNA): TGTGCCAGCAGCTTAAGGCCAGGGGACATCTACGAGCAGTACTTC.

This clone was seen once. The chain is built from TRBV9 and TRBJ2-3, with TRBD2 matching over 7 bases. V was clipped by 3 bases and J by 2 bases; unmatched bases: 3. The V gene's germline CDR1 is SGDLS and CDR2 YYNGEE. The CDR3 covers 14 residues. The CDR3 loop is CASSAKRDTDTQYF. The CDR3 coding sequence is TGTGCCAGCAGCGCGAAGCGGGACACAGATACGCAGTATTTT.

The rearrangement links TRBV19 to TRBJ2-7; D is undetermined. The germline V gene encodes CDR1 LNHDA and CDR2 SQIVND (reference sequence). The CDR3 runs 13 residues. V was pared by 6 bases and J by 8 bases, with 17 bases between. This chain's CDR3 is CASSSQSPTQQYF. The CDR3 nucleotides read TGTGCCAGTAGCAGTCAGTCTCCTACGCAGCAGTACTTC.

The chain uses TRBV5-5 and TRBJ1-6; D ambiguous. This CDR3 comprises 15 residues. V gave up 5 bases and J gave up 6 bases, with 15 bases separating them. Germline CDR1 and CDR2: SGHKS and YYEKEE (reference sequence). In nucleotides, the CDR3 is TGTGCCAGCAGGGTGACCGGAACCGTTAATTCACCCCTCCACTTT. Translation gives CASRVTGTVNSPLHF.

This clone was seen just once. The V call is TRBV7-2, the J call TRBJ1-1; TRBD1 agrees at 9 bases. The CDR3 length is 15 residues. The junction had 9 bases not matched to a gene; V was cut back by 4 bases and J by 6 bases. Germline V gene lookup returns CDR1 SGHTA and CDR2 FQGNSA. The CDR3 here is CASSYRTGGRPEAFF. The CDR3 DNA reads as TGTGCCAGCAGCTATCGAACAGGGGGCCGTCCTGAAGCTTTCTTT. The complete variable domain, with remaining parts taken from reference TRBV7-2 and TRBJ1-1, reads GAGVSQSPSNKVTEKGKDVELRCDPISGHTALYWYRQSLGQGLEFLIYFQGNSAPDKSGLPSDRFSAERTGGSVSTLTIQRTQQEDSAVYLCASSYRTGGRPEAFFGQGTRLTVV.

The chain recombines TRBV20-1 with TRBJ2-5, with TRBD1 matching 8 bases. After removal of 3 bases from V and 7 bases from J, the junction contained 13 bases not matched to a gene. CDR3 length: 15 residues. Germline CDR1 is DFQATT and CDR2 is SNEGSKA (reference sequence). This CDR3 is CSASRGETGAGTQYF. CDR3 DNA sequence: TGCAGTGCTAGTCGTGGGGAGACAGGGGCGGGGACCCAGTACTTC.